This T cell receptor (beta chain) was observed in a study of blood T cell repertoires in COVID-19. Study at large: COVID-19 samples, acute and convalescent, were from the United States, Italy and Spain. T cells, B-cell-depleted T cells, or PBMCs provided the cDNA or gDNA that served as material.

Per the authors' pipeline: Using reference gene primer amplification, nucleated cell counts were estimated. The assay was immunoSEQ multiplex PCR, and TCRdb's table has in-frame clones only and misses some. V, J and clone size are taken as reported in that table, and D and trimming were inferred from the DNA itself. The sample records 200,000 to 250,000 clones, around four fifths being singletons. This clone was seen only a few times. This CDR3 has 15 amino acids. The material sequenced was peripheral blood. V is TRBV12-2 and J is TRBJ1-1. TRBV12-2 is marked as a pseudogene. This TCR was recovered from a man aged 30 to 45 with active or convalescent COVID-19. CDR3 residues: CASRARTGKNTEAFF. The CDR3 DNA reads TGTGCAAGTCGCGCCCGGACGGGAAAAAACACTGAAGCTTTCTTT.